A selection of T cell receptor beta chains follows, all from one sample in a study of T cells after posttransplantation cyclophosphamide. The data were produced by immunoSEQ multiplex PCR, yet TCRdb's version contains in-frame clones alone and is incomplete. The sample holds tens of thousands of clones, and no clone turns up only once. Material: PBMCs. The receptors originated from a woman in her 30s in good health and a related stem cell transplant donor. Each CDR3 is given with its conserved first and last residue. Not all rows give a size; the values are once, few, many and, for expanded clones, a class.

CDR3 protein | V gene | clone size
CASSQEQGGIEKLFF | TRBV4-1 | many
CASSQAGGNYGYTF | TRBV4-1 | -
CASSELVRGPHEQYF | TRBV6-1 | many
CASESGTGTDTQYF | TRBV2 | many
CASSLRGASYEQYF | TRBV6-2/TRBV6-3 | many
CASSLRRGETQYF | TRBV5-1 | few
CASSRDFRASDEQFF | TRBV4-1 | many
CSVDRGIDTQYF | TRBV29-1 | few
CASSPGSDQPQHF | TRBV5-8 | many
CASSGGQGRGEAFF | TRBV7-9 | few
CASSHGDRGLRETQYF | TRBV4-2 | many
CATSDPGGDYGYTF | TRBV24-1 | few
CAISEYREEGEAFF | TRBV10-3 | many
CASSFEGLAGDFGELFF | TRBV12-3/TRBV12-4 | few
CASSFTGGEPQYF | TRBV19 | many
CASSQASGGDWYADTQYF | TRBV4-1 | few
CASSYHGLLSYTF | TRBV6-2/TRBV6-3 | many
CASSPRTGEETQYF | TRBV18 | many
CASSPQGNSPYGYTF | TRBV18 | -
CASSLSRGMDTQYF | TRBV28 | -
CASSRGGQFNSPLHF | TRBV7-2 | many
CASTSLYPNTEAFF | TRBV28 | many
CASSLGHSYEQYF | TRBV5-5 | many
CASSKGQGGETQYF | TRBV6-2/TRBV6-3 | few
CASGRGNSGSPLHF | TRBV12-3/TRBV12-4 | few
CAWSVPPGDTQYF | TRBV30 | -
CASSQDVRGAEAFF | TRBV4-2 | many
CASSTPQGHYYGYTF | TRBV2 | many
CASYDPGRAHQPQHF | TRBV19 | many
CASSPRDNDEQYF | TRBV4-1 | many
CASSLNAGTGGLNTEAFF | TRBV18 | many
CASSQEKTGRSPLHF | TRBV4-3 | many
CASSLDSGLTEAFF | TRBV5-1 | few
CASSERQGQGHLKNIQYF | TRBV9 | few
CASSEPGDPAGGETQYF | TRBV10-1 | many
CASSQDWAGRDTQYF | TRBV14 | -
CASSRTGDWNGYTF | TRBV27 | many
CASSAGGGYGYTF | TRBV7-3 | few
CASRPRDRGRRETQYF | TRBV6-2/TRBV6-3 | few
CASSQEKGVQETQYF | TRBV14 | -
CASSSDRGKNEQYF | TRBV14 | many
CASSLGGGWRGLYNEQFF | TRBV7-2 | many
CASSFGGDSNQPQHF | TRBV12-3/TRBV12-4 | many
CASSVGGLAVRETQYF | TRBV9 | -
CAWSNMYQPQHF | TRBV30 | few
CASSQDPAGGTGANVLTF | TRBV4-3 | many
CASSVVRVGNHTEAFF | TRBV9 | many
CASSSEGVGTEAFF | TRBV7-9 | many
CASSRAGVEINEQFF | TRBV4-2 | many
CASSLGVGTGRNQPQHF | TRBV12-3/TRBV12-4 | many
CASSFGQGNRWNTQYF | TRBV7-3 | -
CASSLAGRVSYGYTF | TRBV7-2 | many
CASTRGSRNSPLHF | TRBV9 | many
CSMMKGAGGNTIYF | TRBV29-1 | many
CASSFVKTGNEKLFF | TRBV7-9 | many
CASSQCGHQNTEAFF | TRBV23-1 | few
CASSLVDGELFF | TRBV7-6 | many